This T cell receptor (beta chain) was sequenced during a study of T cell responses to AZD1222 COVID-19 vaccine (dated by TCRdb to the early 2020s). For the study in its entirety: AZD1222 recipients whose second dose came at about 4 weeks and those whose second dose came at about 12 weeks were combined into one group, since spike-specific TCR depth and breadth did not differ between the two schedules. A total of 230 or so trial participants underwent TCR sequencing, of whom 200 to 220 received two doses of AZD1222 and about 26 received two doses of the MenACWY control vaccine. Enrollment into the trials was organized by age into subgroups of 18-55, 56-69 and 70-plus years, and those subgroups contained about 150, 27 and 61 TCR-sequenced participants, respectively. The study at large found these results: Because no samples from the day 14 peak response were available, repertoires could be characterized only after the peak T cell response. Conclusions about previously exposed vaccinees are limited, since just 6 or 7 AZD1222 recipients were seropositive for SARS-CoV-2 at baseline. The vaccine-associated CD4 TCRs covered the entire spike protein, and the dominant responses fell in regions 160-218 and 743-854. Participants were mostly white British, with more females than males. The authors suggested clonal diversity may have been underestimated. Nearly half of unique spike-specific TCRs reportedly recognized epitopes outside regions mutated in the B.1.351 and B.1.1.7 variants. The 56-69-year group was small, and its depth increase did not reach significance, likely because of low power. Spike-specific TCR breadth and depth rose significantly after two AZD1222 doses compared with day 0 and with MenACWY recipients.

The CDR3 regions of human TCRbeta chains were subjected to immunosequencing. Per the original workflow: Repertoire TCRs were checked for matches against a reference library of SARS-CoV-2-specific TCRs that had been generated using the MIRA antigen-specificity platform. Breadth was defined as the fraction of unique TCRs that were SARS-CoV-2-associated, and depth was defined as the fraction of total T cells that were SARS-CoV-2-associated. Using the MIRA data, every spike-specific TCR was mapped to the spike region that the TCR reacted to and assigned to either a CD4 or a CD8 class. Log10-transformed breadth and depth values were compared by one-way ANOVA with Sidak's multiple comparisons tests. TCRdb stores this immuneACCESS table with in-frame sequences only. Part of the clones is absent; in the studies checked, under half of the shortfall reflects unresolved V genes, and no reason is known for the rest. V, J and clone size derive from that table, while D and trimming were established from the DNA sequence. The sample has 130,000 or so clones on record, just over 85% of them singletons. In total, the top ten clones hold 9.5% to 15% of the sample.

This clone was recorded a few times. The antigen it recognizes is unknown. Per-nucleotide qualities are absent, and no much larger clonotype sits a single base away. The sample's time point label, decoded: baseline before first vaccination. The vaccinee samples were drawn from two UK trials, COV001 and COV002, one of which was a single-blind randomized controlled phase 2/3 trial testing AZD1222 (ChAdOx1 nCoV-19) in healthy adults. For TCRbeta chain sequencing, PBMC samples from trial participants were taken at day 0 and at day 28 after the second dose. Cut back by 3 bases and 1 base, the V and J ends lie 6 bases apart. The germline V gene provides CDR1 MNHNS and CDR2 SASEGT. The CDR3, from cysteine to phenylalanine, totals 13 residues. CDR3 DNA is the only sequence kept; it has 39 bases, read in frame from the first base.

Material: peripheral blood, obtained on day 0 of AZD1222 vaccination. This sequence uses TRBV6-1 and TRBJ1-1; 6 matching bases give a weak D call of TRBD1. The TCR comes from an adult in good health. Here is the DNA: TGTGCCAGCAGTGACAGGGGGAACACTGAAGCTTTCTTT. Translated, this gives CASSDRGNTEAFF.